The 3 T cell receptor beta chains listed next were all sequenced from one sample in a study of blood T cell repertoires in COVID-19. Sequencing used immunoSEQ multiplex PCR; TCRdb keeps in-frame clones, though not all of them. The sample holds fewer than 350,000 clones, 65% to 90% seen once. The sample consisted of peripheral blood. The receptors were sampled from an older woman with active or convalescent COVID-19.

In this sample, this clone turned up a few times. The rearrangement uses TRBV4-2 and TRBJ1-2, with 8 bases matching TRBD1. There are 15 residues in the CDR3. V was clipped by 2 bases and J by 8 bases; unmatched bases: 10. Germline assignment: CDR1 LGHNA and CDR2 YNFKEQ. DNA for the CDR3: TGTGCCAGCAGCCAACCCGGGACAGGCGGGGGCGGCTACACCTTC. Translated, it gives CASSQPGTGGGGYTF.

The rearrangement uses TRBV15 and TRBJ2-1; 9 nucleotides align to TRBD1. V dropped 3 bases and J dropped 4; count of bases not matched to a gene: 4. The CDR3 is made up of 15 amino acids. The germline gives CDR1 LNHNV, CDR2 YYDKDF (reference sequence). The CDR3 loop reads CATSSGTGTYNEQFF. The CDR3 region has the DNA TGTGCCACCAGCAGCGGGACAGGGACATACAATGAGCAGTTCTTC.

The rearrangement joins TRBV18 to TRBJ2-2, with D possibly matching TRBD2 (5 bases). Germline CDR1 reads KGHSH; CDR2 reads LQKENI. The CDR3 has 14 amino acids. The V and J ends lost 1 base and 17 bases respectively, with 20 bases between them. The CDR3 bases are TGTGCCAGCTCACCACAGGGAGTCCGCCCGGGGATATTTTTT. It yields the protein CASSPQGVRPGIFF. The full variable domain, rest sourced from reference TRBV18 and TRBJ2-2, is NAGVMQNPRHLVRRRGQEARLRCSPMKGHSHVYWYRQLPEEGLKFMVYLQKENIIDESGMPKERFSAEFPKEGPSILRIQQVVRGDSAAYFCASSPQGVRPGIFFGEGSRLTVL.